One and the same sample provided the 3 T cell receptor beta chains below, sequenced in a study of blood T cell repertoires in COVID-19. Using immunoSEQ multiplex PCR, the repertoire was profiled, and TCRdb retains in-frame clones only, with some absent. In the table there are 150,000 to 190,000 clones, 80% to 90% of which are singletons. Sample: peripheral blood. The receptors stem from a woman aged 35 to 49 with acute or convalescent COVID-19.

The V gene is TRBV6-2 or TRBV6-3, the J gene TRBJ2-3; the match to TRBD2 covers 10 bases. The CDR3 totals 17 residues. Per germline, CDR1 MNHEY and CDR2 SVGEGT. Trimming cost V 2 bases and J 4 bases; bases outside gene matches: 9. CDR3 in DNA: TGTGCCAGCAGTTACCGGATACTAGCGGGGTTTTCAGATACGCAGTATTTT. Its translation: CASSYRILAGFSDTQYF.

The chain links TRBV9 to TRBJ1-6; possibly TRBD1 for D (5 bases). There are 11 residues in the CDR3. CDR1 SGDLS and CDR2 YYNGEE come from the germline V gene. Deletions cut 4 bases from V and 12 bases from J, with 8 bases between. The CDR3 here is CASSRGGPLHF. CDR3 bases: TGTGCCAGCAGCCGGGGGGGACCCCTCCACTTT.

The rearrangement joins TRBV27 to TRBJ2-3; perhaps TRBD1 as D (5 bases). This CDR3 region has 14 residues. Per germline, CDR1 MNHEY and CDR2 SMNVEV (reference sequence). V lost 5 bases to trimming and J lost 2 bases, with 11 bases between them. CDR3 sequence reads: CASSGSGSTDTQYF. CDR3 nucleotides: TGTGCCAGCAGTGGCTCAGGGTCCACAGATACGCAGTATTTT.